Below are 10 T cell receptor beta chains sequenced from a single sample in a study of breast tumors, draining lymph nodes, adjacent tissues. TCRdb ran MiXCR on the multiplex PCR reads and lists one entry per CDR3 protein. Here the sample spans about 180,000 distinct CDR3 sequences, roughly 30% being singletons. Breast cancer patients provided tissue from their axillary draining lymph nodes. The material sequenced was axillary lymph node tissue. The receptor source for this set is a female donor with breast cancer. Some clones in this sample may be carry-over from other donors' samples.

This rearrangement joins TRBV28 to TRBJ2-1, with TRBD2 identical over 11 bases. The ends lost 4 bases at V and 7 bases at J; junction bases unmatched: 9. Germline V gene data show CDR1 as MDHEN and CDR2 as SYDVKM. The CDR3 runs to 16 residues. CDR3 in amino acids: CASSSHLAGGTNEQFF. DNA for the CDR3: TGTGCCAGCAGTTCCCACCTAGCGGGAGGTACGAATGAGCAGTTCTTC.

The table lists this clonotype with many counts. CDR3 amino acids: CASSITGRSNEKLFF. The CDR3 DNA follows: TGTGCCAGTAGTATAACAGGGCGGTCTAATGAAAAACTGTTTTTT. This chain joins TRBV19 and TRBJ1-4; TRBD1 is a possible D gene (6 bases). The CDR3 is made up of 15 amino acids. Germline V gives CDR1 LNHDA, CDR2 SQIVND (reference sequence). V was cut by 2 bases and J by 3 bases, with 10 bases left in between. Filled out from reference TRBV19 and TRBJ1-4, the complete variable domain reads DGGITQSPKYLFRKEGQNVTLSCEQNLNHDAMYWYRQDPGQGLRLIYYSQIVNDFQKGDIAEGYSVSREKKESFPLTVTSAQKNPTAFYLCASSITGRSNEKLFFGSGTQLSVL.

This clonotype was picked up many times. CDR3 bases: TGTGCCAGCAGCTTAGGGGAATACGCCCTCGGAGGTTCACCCCTCCACTTT. Its protein product is CASSLGEYALGGSPLHF. This chain uses TRBV11-2 with TRBJ1-6, with D unresolved. Germline V gives CDR1 SGHAT, CDR2 FQNNGV. With 1 base removed from V and 9 bases from J, the gap between germline ends came to 19 bases. The CDR3 extends over 17 amino acids. Full variable domain (outside the CDR3, taken from reference TRBV11-2 and TRBJ1-6): EAGVAQSPRYKIIEKRQSVAFWCNPISGHATLYWYQQILGQGPKLLIQFQNNGVVDDSQLPKDRFSAERLKGVDSTLKIQPAKLEDSAVYLCASSLGEYALGGSPLHFGNGTRLTVT.

This clonotype was recorded at least ten times. The chain employs TRBV4-1 and TRBJ2-1; the D is unclear. From germline, CDR1 is MGHRA and CDR2 YSYEKL. CDR3 length equals 14 residues. V was shortened by 4 bases and J by 4 bases, with 11 bases between the two germline ends. The CDR3 is CASSLTLGYNEQFF. CDR3 DNA: TGCGCCAGCAGCCTAACGTTAGGGTACAATGAGCAGTTCTTC.

This clonotype was counted at least ten times. The chain links TRBV20-1 to TRBJ2-3; weak D call: TRBD1 (5 bases). The CDR3 spans 12 residues. The V gene lost 5 bases and the J gene lost 2 bases, with 8 bases spanning the gap. Per germline, CDR1 DFQATT and CDR2 SNEGSKA (reference sequence). Here the CDR3 reads CSAPDNTDTQYF. The CDR3 nucleotides read TGCAGTGCTCCGGACAACACAGATACGCAGTATTTT.

This clonotype occurred many times. The chain joins TRBV30 to TRBJ2-7; possibly TRBD1 or TRBD2 for D (5 bases each). This CDR3 is built from 14 residues. Germline values: CDR1 GTSNPN, CDR2 SVGIG (reference sequence). V lost 2 bases to trimming and J lost 3 bases, with 14 bases between them. DNA for the CDR3: TGTGCCTGGAGTAGCTCCGGGGCGCACTACGAGCAGTACTTC. It is translated as CAWSSSGAHYEQYF.

A word on this clonotype: A read error may explain this, as a much larger clone is one base away. The chain carries TRBV5-8 and TRBJ2-2, with 7 bases aligning to TRBD1. This CDR3 is built from 16 residues. CDR1 and CDR2 from the germline V gene are SGHTS and YDEGEE. The J segment lost 4 bases and the V segment lost 2 bases, leaving 8 bases of the junction unmatched. The CDR3: CASSFNPTGSTGELFF. The CDR3 DNA reads as TGTGCCAGCAGCTTCAACCCGACAGGGAGCACCGGGGAGCTGTTTTTT.

Worth noting for this clonotype: A clone one base away is much larger, so this may be a read error. This likely comes from a read error, as the CDR3 has no conserved phenylalanine or tryptophan at its end. The chain carries TRBV7-8 and TRBJ2-1; D is undetermined. CDR1 is SGHVS, CDR2 FQNEAQ, per germline. The CDR3 length is 12 residues. The germline V and J ends were trimmed by 4 bases and 8 bases, with 9 bases remaining between them. CDR3 sequence: CASSSLWDEQFL. The DNA of the CDR3 is TGTGCCAGCAGCTCACTCTGGGATGAGCAGTTCCTC.

A note on this clonotype: A much more abundant neighbour one base away suggests this may be a read error. V usage is TRBV2 and J usage is TRBJ1-2; no definite D call. CDR1 is SNHLY, CDR2 FYNNEI, per germline. This CDR3 spans 13 amino acids. Here the CDR3 reads CASSRAEYYGFTF. The CDR3 bases are TGTGCCAGCAGTCGGGCCGAATACTATGGCTTCACCTTC.

Comments on this clonotype: Germline and junction disagree at one end, which may indicate a read error. V is TRBV20-1 and J is TRBJ1-2, with no clear D. Germline V lookup: CDR1 DFQATT, CDR2 SNEGSKA (reference sequence). The CDR3 is 11 amino acids. The DNA for the CDR3 is TGCAGTGCTAGTTTAGGCTGTGGCTTCACCTTC. Translation gives CSASLGCGFTF.